This entry is about one T cell receptor (beta chain). The sample belongs to a study of glioma-infiltrating T cells after dendritic cell vaccination. The PCR used 60 V beta and 13 J beta primers. This table comes from immunoSEQ multiplex PCR, and its TCRdb copy is limited to in-frame clones, with some not included. The sample records approximately 99,000 clones, 65% to 85% being singletons. The time point denotes: after dendritic cell vaccination, including at tumor progression/relapse. This CDR3 contains 13 residues. The germline CDR1 and CDR2 sequences are SGHNT and YYREEE (reference sequence). Trimming pared 6 bases from V and 5 bases from J, leaving 14 bases between.

The sample in question was blood, obtained after dendritic cell vaccination. This sequence originates from a human donor with glioblastoma. The J gene is TRBJ2-5, the V gene TRBV5-4; D remains ambiguous. CDR3 sequence: CASTQTPVETQYF. Here the CDR3 DNA reads TGTGCCAGCACCCAGACTCCGGTGGAGACCCAGTACTTC.